This T cell receptor (beta chain) was identified in a study of Ad26.COV2.S vaccination and SARS-CoV-2 variants. Sequencing used immunoSEQ multiplex PCR; TCRdb keeps in-frame clones, though not all of them. The repertoire has about 440,000 clones, around 90% of them found once; the top ten carry roughly 4%. Trimming removed 1 base from V and 6 bases from J; junction bases left unmatched: 4. From germline, CDR1 is SGHTA and CDR2 FQGTGA. The CDR3 extends over 15 amino acids. Treatment indicated: roughly 18 received Ad26.COV2.S at low or high dose, single or two shots; 5 received placebo; per-sample allocation not given. Sample collection was performed on day 63 after the first vaccine or placebo injection.

The chain employs TRBV7-3 and TRBJ2-1; TRBD2 matches at 9 bases. The source of this sequence is a person between 18 and 65 years old who received the Ad26.COV2.S COVID-19 vaccine or a placebo. Material: peripheral blood, obtained in a trial of Ad26.COV2.S vaccine versus placebo. This chain's CDR3 is CASSLSGRAINEQFF. CDR3 coding DNA: TGTGCCAGCAGCTTAAGCGGGAGGGCCATCAATGAGCAGTTCTTC.